The T cell receptor (beta chain) under discussion was sequenced for a study of cytomegalovirus exposure and HLA in healthy donors. Details on this clone: Its antigen is not known.

Findings and caveats of the study: Based on reports, TCR beta sequences accurately predicted HLA-A and HLA-B alleles for most subjects. In an earlier analysis, most TCR beta V segments were productive about 87% or about 30% of the time. A list of around 160 TCR beta chains associated with cytomegalovirus was given.

PCR employed 60 Vbeta and 13 Jbeta primers. Assay used: immunoSEQ multiplex PCR; TCRdb lists only in-frame clones, some missing. The table includes around 150,000 clones, about 80% detected once. This TCR was sampled from a girl between 10 and 17 years old in good health and CMV-seropositive. What was sequenced was PBMCs.

CDR3 residues: CASSSGQGSEQYF. The CDR3 DNA follows: TGCGCCAGCAGCTCAGGACAGGGGAGCGAGCAGTACTTC. This chain links TRBV5-1 with TRBJ2-7; 9 nucleotides align to TRBD1. The CDR3 has 13 amino acids. Trimming at V came to 3 bases and at J to 6 bases, leaving 4 bases not matched to a gene. In germline, CDR1 is SGHRS, CDR2 YFSETQ.